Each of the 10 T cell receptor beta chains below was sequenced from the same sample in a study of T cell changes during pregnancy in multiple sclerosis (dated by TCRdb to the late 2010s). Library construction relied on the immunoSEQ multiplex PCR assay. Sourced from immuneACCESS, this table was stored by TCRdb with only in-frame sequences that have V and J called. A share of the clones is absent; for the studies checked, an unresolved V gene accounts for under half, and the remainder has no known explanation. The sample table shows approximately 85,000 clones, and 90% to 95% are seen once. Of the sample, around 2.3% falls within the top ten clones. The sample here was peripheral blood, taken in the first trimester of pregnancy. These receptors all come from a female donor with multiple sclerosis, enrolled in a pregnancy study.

CDR3 nucleotides: TGTGCCAGCAGTTTACGAGGACAGGGCCCTTCTTATGGCTACACCTTC. This sequence encodes CASSLRGQGPSYGYTF. The chain recombines TRBV27 with TRBJ1-2, with 8 bases fitting TRBD1. The CDR3 runs 16 residues. The germline V gene encodes CDR1 MNHEY and CDR2 SMNVEV (reference sequence). J gave up 5 bases and V 2 bases, and 10 bases lay outside the gene matches.

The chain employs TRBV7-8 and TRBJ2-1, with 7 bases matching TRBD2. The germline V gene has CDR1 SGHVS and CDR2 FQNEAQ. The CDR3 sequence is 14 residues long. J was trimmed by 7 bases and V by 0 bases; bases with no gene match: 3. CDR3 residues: CASSLAVGGNEQFF. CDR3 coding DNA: TGTGCCAGCAGCTTAGCGGTCGGGGGGAATGAGCAGTTCTTC.

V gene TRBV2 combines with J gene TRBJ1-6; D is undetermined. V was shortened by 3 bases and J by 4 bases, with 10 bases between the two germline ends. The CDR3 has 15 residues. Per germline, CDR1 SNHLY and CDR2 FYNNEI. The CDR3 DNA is TGTGCCAGCAGTGACGGGCGGACTTATAATTCACCCCTCCACTTT. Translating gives CASSDGRTYNSPLHF.

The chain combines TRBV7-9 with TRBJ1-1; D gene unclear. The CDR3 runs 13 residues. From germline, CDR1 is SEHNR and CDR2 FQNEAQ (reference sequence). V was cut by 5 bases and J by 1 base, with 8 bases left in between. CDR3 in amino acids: CASSTPGNTEAFF. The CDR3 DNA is TGTGCCAGCAGCACCCCAGGGAACACTGAAGCTTTCTTT.

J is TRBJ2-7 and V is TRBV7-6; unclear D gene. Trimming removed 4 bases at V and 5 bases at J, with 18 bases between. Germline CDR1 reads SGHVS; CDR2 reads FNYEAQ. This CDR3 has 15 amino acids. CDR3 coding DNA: TGTGCCAGCAGCTCTAGACCCCTGACTCTGGACGAGCAGTACTTC. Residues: CASSSRPLTLDEQYF. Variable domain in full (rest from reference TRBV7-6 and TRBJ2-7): GAGVSQSPRYKVTKRGQDVALRCDPISGHVSLYWYRQALGQGPEFLTYFNYEAQQDKSGLPNDRFSAERPEGSISTLTIQRTEQRDSAMYRCASSSRPLTLDEQYFGPGTRLTVT.

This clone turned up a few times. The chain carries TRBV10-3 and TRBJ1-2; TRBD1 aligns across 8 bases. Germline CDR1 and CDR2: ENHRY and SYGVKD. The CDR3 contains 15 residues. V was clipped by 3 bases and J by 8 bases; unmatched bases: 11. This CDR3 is CAISDSGQGFGGYTF. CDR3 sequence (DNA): TGTGCCATCAGTGATAGTGGACAGGGATTCGGGGGCTACACCTTC.

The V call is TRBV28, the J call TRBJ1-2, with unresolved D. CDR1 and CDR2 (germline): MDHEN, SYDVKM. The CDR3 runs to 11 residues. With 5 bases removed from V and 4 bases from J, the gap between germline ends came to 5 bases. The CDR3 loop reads CASSPSYGYTF. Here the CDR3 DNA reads TGTGCCAGCAGTCCTTCCTATGGCTACACCTTC.

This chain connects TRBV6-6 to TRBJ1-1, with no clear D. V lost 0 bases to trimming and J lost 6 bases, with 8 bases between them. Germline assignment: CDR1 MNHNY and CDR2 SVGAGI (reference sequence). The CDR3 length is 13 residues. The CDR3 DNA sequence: TGTGCCAGCAGTTACTCTGGCCCCTCTGAAGCTTTCTTT. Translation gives CASSYSGPSEAFF.

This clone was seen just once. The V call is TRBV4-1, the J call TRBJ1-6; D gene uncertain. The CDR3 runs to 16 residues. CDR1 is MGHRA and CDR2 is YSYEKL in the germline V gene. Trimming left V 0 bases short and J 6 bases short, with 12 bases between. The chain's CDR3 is CASSQELASFNSPLHF. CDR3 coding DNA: TGCGCCAGCAGCCAAGAACTAGCCAGCTTTAATTCACCCCTCCACTTT.

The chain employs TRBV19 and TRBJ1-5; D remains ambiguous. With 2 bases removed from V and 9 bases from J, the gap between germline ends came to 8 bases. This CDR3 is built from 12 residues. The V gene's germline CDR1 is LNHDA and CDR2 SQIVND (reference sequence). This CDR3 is CASSISGSPQHF. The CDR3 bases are TGTGCCAGTAGTATATCCGGGTCGCCCCAGCATTTT.